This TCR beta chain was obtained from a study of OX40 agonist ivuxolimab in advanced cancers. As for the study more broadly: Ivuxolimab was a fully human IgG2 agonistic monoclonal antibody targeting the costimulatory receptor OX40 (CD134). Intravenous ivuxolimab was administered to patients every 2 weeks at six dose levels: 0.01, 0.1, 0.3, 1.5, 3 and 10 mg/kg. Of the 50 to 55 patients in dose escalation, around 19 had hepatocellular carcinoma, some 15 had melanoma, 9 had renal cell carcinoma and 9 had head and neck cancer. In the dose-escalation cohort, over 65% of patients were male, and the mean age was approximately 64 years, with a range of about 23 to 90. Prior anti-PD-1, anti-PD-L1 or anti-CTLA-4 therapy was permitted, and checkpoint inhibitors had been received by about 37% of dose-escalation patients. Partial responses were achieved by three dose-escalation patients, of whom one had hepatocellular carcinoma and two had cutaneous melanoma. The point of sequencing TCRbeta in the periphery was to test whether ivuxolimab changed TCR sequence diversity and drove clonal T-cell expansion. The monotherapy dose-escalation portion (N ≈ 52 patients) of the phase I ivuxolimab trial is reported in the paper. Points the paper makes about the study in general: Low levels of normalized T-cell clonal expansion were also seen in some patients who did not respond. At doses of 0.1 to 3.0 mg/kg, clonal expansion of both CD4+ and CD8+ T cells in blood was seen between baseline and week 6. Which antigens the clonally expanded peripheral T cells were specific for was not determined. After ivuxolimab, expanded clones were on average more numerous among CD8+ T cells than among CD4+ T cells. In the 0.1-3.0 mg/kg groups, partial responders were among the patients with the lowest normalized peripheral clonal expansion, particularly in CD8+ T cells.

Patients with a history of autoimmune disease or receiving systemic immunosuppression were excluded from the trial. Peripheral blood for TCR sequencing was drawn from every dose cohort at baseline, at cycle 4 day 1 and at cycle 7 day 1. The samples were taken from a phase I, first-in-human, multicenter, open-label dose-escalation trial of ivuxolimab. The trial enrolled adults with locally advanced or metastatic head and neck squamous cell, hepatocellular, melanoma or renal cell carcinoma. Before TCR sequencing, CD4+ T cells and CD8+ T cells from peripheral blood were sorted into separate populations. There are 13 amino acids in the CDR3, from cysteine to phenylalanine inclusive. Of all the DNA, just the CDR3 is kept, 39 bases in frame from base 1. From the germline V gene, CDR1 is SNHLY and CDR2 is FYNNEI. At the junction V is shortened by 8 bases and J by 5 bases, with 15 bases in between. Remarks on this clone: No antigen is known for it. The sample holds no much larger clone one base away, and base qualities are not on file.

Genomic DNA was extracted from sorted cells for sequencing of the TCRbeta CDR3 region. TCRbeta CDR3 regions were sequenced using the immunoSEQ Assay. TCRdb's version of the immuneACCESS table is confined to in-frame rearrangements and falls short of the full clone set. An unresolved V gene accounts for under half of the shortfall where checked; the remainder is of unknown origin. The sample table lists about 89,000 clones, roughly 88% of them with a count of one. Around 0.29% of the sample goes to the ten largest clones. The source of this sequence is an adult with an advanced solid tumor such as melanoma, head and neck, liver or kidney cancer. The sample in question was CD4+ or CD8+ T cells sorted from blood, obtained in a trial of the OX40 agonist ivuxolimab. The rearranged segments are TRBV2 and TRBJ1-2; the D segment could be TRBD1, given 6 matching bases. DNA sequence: TGTGCCAGCGATGAGGGGGTAGGGTATGGCTACACCTTC. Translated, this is CASDEGVGYGYTF.